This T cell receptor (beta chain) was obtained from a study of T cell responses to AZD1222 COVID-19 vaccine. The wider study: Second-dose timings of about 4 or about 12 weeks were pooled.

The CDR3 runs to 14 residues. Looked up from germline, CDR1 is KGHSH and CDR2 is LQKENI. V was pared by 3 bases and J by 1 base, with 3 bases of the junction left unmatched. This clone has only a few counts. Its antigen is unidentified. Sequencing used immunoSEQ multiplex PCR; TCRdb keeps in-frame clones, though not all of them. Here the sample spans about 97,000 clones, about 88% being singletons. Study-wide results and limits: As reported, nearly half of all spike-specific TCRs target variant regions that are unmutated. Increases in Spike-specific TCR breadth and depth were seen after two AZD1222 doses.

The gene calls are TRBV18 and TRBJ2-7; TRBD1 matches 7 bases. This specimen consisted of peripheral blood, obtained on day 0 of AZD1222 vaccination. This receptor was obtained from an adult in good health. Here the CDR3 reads CASSPRQGSYEQYF. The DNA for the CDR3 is TGTGCCAGCTCACCGCGACAGGGATCCTACGAGCAGTACTTC. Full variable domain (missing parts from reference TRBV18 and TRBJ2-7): NAGVMQNPRHLVRRRGQEARLRCSPMKGHSHVYWYRQLPEEGLKFMVYLQKENIIDESGMPKERFSAEFPKEGPSILRIQQVVRGDSAAYFCASSPRQGSYEQYFGPGTRLTVT.